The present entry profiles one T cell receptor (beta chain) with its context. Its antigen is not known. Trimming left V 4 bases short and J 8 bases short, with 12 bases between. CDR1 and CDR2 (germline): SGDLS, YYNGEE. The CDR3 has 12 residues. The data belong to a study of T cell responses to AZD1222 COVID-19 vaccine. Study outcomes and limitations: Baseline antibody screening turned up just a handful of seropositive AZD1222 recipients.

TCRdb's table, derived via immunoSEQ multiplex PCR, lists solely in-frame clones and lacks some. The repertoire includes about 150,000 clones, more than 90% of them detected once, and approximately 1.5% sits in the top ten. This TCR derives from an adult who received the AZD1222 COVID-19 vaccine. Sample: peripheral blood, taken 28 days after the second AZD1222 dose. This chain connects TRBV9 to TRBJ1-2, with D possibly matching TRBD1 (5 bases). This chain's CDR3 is CASSPAGRGYTF. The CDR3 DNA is TGTGCCAGCAGCCCAGCAGGGCGAGGCTACACCTTC. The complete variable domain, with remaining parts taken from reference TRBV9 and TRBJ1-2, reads DSGVTQTPKHLITATGQRVTLRCSPRSGDLSVYWYQQSLDQGLQFLIQYYNGEERAKGNILERFSAQQFPDLHSELNLSSLELGDSALYFCASSPAGRGYTFGSGTRLTVV.